The 7 T cell receptor beta chains presented below share a single source sample, sequenced in a study of cytomegalovirus exposure and HLA in healthy donors. The PCR contained 60 Vbeta and 13 Jbeta primers. The assay was immunoSEQ multiplex PCR, and TCRdb's table has in-frame clones only and misses some. The sample yields roughly 150,000 clones, approximately 73% seen once. Sequencing was performed on PBMCs. The receptor source for this set is a woman aged 18-35 years in good health and CMV-seropositive.

This chain links TRBV29-1 with TRBJ1-3; D unclear. This CDR3 comprises 14 residues. Trimming stripped 5 bases from V and 0 bases from J, with 11 bases between. Per the germline V gene, CDR1 is SQVTM and CDR2 is ANQGSEA. CDR3 nucleotides: TGCAGCGTTTTGGTCCGTAGCTCTGGAAACACCATATATTTT. Translating it yields CSVLVRSSGNTIYF.

This clone was seen a handful of times. This rearrangement joins TRBV5-1 to TRBJ1-3, with 7 nucleotides matching TRBD1. With V trimmed by 2 bases and J by 0 bases, 5 bases remained unmatched. Per germline, CDR1 SGHRS and CDR2 YFSETQ. The CDR3 is 16 residues long. The CDR3 is CASSLPGTASGNTIYF. CDR3 in DNA: TGCGCCAGCAGCTTACCCGGGACAGCCTCTGGAAACACCATATATTTT.

This clone came up once. The CDR3 protein is CASSLGRGDTEAFF. The CDR3 region has the DNA TGTGCCAGCAGCTTAGGCAGGGGGGACACTGAAGCTTTCTTT. The chain carries TRBV11-2 and TRBJ1-1; TRBD1 aligns across 7 bases. CDR3 size: 14 residues. With 1 base clipped from V and 3 bases from J, the junction kept 2 bases outside the gene matches. The germline V gene encodes CDR1 SGHAT and CDR2 FQNNGV.

This chain joins TRBV5-1 and TRBJ1-5; no reliable D call. V lost 0 bases, J lost 5 bases, and 6 bases lay in between. The germline V gene has CDR1 SGHRS and CDR2 YFSETQ. The CDR3 spans 13 residues. The CDR3 is CASSLGQDQPQHF. The CDR3 DNA sequence: TGCGCCAGCAGCTTGGGTCAGGATCAGCCCCAGCATTTT.

This clone was found a few times. Other DNA sequences of this sample code for an identical CDR3. The rearrangement uses TRBV19 and TRBJ1-1; D may be TRBD1 (5 bases). With 5 bases removed from V and 1 base from J, the gap between germline ends came to 8 bases. Germline V gene lookup returns CDR1 LNHDA and CDR2 SQIVND (reference sequence). This CDR3 contains 13 residues. The CDR3 DNA sequence: TGTGCCAGTAGTCTGACAGAGAACACTGAAGCTTTCTTT. It yields the protein CASSLTENTEAFF.

This clone was seen more than once but under ten times. The rearrangement links TRBV5-1 to TRBJ2-5; no clear D. V lost 0 bases and J lost 4, with 22 bases in between. There are 18 residues in the CDR3. Germline CDR1 SGHRS, CDR2 YFSETQ. The chain's CDR3 is CASSLAVQANPSLETQYF. In nucleotides, the CDR3 is TGCGCCAGCAGCTTGGCCGTTCAGGCCAACCCAAGTTTAGAGACCCAGTACTTC. Together with reference TRBV5-1 and TRBJ2-5, the CDR3 gives the full variable domain: KAGVTQTPRYLIKTRGQQVTLSCSPISGHRSVSWYQQTPGQGLQFLFEYFSETQRNKGNFPGRFSGRQFSNSRSEMNVSTLELGDSALYLCASSLAVQANPSLETQYFGPGTRLLVL.

This chain joins TRBV14 and TRBJ2-7; D unresolved. Germline V gene data show CDR1 as SGHDN and CDR2 as FVKESK. CDR3 length: 12 residues. Deletions cut 1 base from V and 5 bases from J, with 6 bases between. CDR3 nucleotide sequence: TGTGCCAGCAGCCAAGTTCGTCACGAGCAGTACTTC. As protein: CASSQVRHEQYF.